The 7 T cell receptor beta chains presented below share a single source sample, sequenced in a study of T cells after yellow fever vaccination. One entry per CDR3 protein, called by TCRdb with MiXCR from the 5' RACE reads. Among roughly 79,000 distinct CDR3 sequences listed, 7.3% were seen once. The specimen comprised CD8+ T cells sorted from PBMCs, sampled around 10 days after the first yellow fever vaccination. All receptors derive from a man between 18 and 29 years old who received the YFV17D yellow fever vaccine.

This clonotype was detected many times. V and J are TRBV7-9 and TRBJ2-2; TRBD2 might be the D (5 bases). Trimming shortened V by 5 bases and J by 6 bases, and 10 bases separated the two germline ends. The CDR3 loop spans 13 amino acids. Per the germline V gene, CDR1 is SEHNR and CDR2 is FQNEAQ (reference sequence). CDR3 in amino acids: CASSSTGSGELFF. The CDR3 DNA reads as TGTGCCAGCAGCAGCACGGGGTCCGGGGAGCTGTTTTTT.

Many counts were recorded for this clonotype. The rearrangement links TRBV4-3 to TRBJ2-2; maybe TRBD2 (5 bases). Germline V gives CDR1 LGHNA, CDR2 YSLEER. The CDR3 contains 14 residues. V was pared by 0 bases and J by 7 bases, with 9 bases between. CDR3 DNA: TGCGCCAGCAGCCAAGACTTTGCGGGCGGGGAGCTGTTTTTT. Protein sequence: CASSQDFAGGELFF.

V is TRBV6-5 and J is TRBJ2-1; a possible D gene is TRBD1 (6 bases). Trimming removed 0 bases at V and 9 bases at J, with 12 bases between. This CDR3 spans 14 amino acids. Germline CDR1 reads MNHEY; CDR2 reads SVGAGI. CDR3 in DNA: TGTGCCAGCAGTTACTCGACTGGGGGCCTTGAGCAGTTCTTC. It yields the protein CASSYSTGGLEQFF.

The sample holds many counts of this clonotype. The gene calls are TRBV7-6 and TRBJ2-1; D perhaps matches TRBD1 (6 bases). CDR3 size: 16 residues. V was pared by 5 bases and J by 2 bases, with 16 bases between. Germline CDR1 SGHVS, CDR2 FNYEAQ. This chain's CDR3 is CASSPRQVTTYNEQFF. Written as DNA, the CDR3 is TGTGCCAGCAGCCCACGACAGGTTACAACCTACAATGAGCAGTTCTTC.

The chain combines TRBV7-9 with TRBJ1-1, with 7 nucleotides matching TRBD1. Trimming at V came to 5 bases and at J to 6 bases, leaving 3 bases not matched to a gene. The CDR3 loop spans 12 amino acids. Germline loops: CDR1 SEHNR, CDR2 FQNEAQ (reference sequence). CDR3 loop: CASSPGTAEAFF. As DNA, the CDR3 is TGTGCCAGCAGCCCTGGGACAGCTGAAGCTTTCTTT.

V and J are TRBV19 and TRBJ1-1; D is unclear. The germline gives CDR1 LNHDA, CDR2 SQIVND (reference sequence). V was cut by 6 bases and J by 2 bases, with 13 bases left in between. The CDR3 is made up of 14 amino acids. For the CDR3, the DNA is TGTGCCAGTAGATTGGGGTTCTATAACACTGAAGCTTTCTTT. Translation: CASRLGFYNTEAFF.

This clonotype was detected only a few times. The rearrangement joins TRBV12-3 or TRBV12-4 to TRBJ2-5; 7 bases map to TRBD1. V shed 6 bases, J shed 5 bases, and the junction held 6 bases outside the gene matches. The CDR3 totals 13 residues. The CDR3 region has the DNA TGTGCCAGCAGATGGACAGGTGGGGAGACCCAGTACTTC. It specifies CASRWTGGETQYF.